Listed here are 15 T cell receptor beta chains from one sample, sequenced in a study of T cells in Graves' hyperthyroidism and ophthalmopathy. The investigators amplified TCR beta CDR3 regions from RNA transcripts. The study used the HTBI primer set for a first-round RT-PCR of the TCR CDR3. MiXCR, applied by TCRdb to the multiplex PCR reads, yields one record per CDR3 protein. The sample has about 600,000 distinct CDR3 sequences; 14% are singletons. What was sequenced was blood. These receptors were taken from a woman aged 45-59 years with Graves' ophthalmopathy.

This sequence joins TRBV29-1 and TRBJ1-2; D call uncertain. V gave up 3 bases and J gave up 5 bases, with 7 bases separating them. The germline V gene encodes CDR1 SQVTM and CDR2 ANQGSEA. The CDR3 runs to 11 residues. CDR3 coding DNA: TGCAGCGTTGATTCCGCTTATGGCTACACCTTC. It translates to CSVDSAYGYTF.

CDR3 in amino acids: CASSQGGLAGIRTDTQYF. For the CDR3, the DNA is TGTGCCAGCAGCCAAGGTGGGCTAGCGGGGATCCGCACAGATACGCAGTATTTT. The V gene is TRBV4-2, the J gene TRBJ2-3; TRBD2 aligns across 9 bases. The V and J ends lost 1 base and 1 base, in that order; junction bases with no gene match: 9. Per the germline V gene, CDR1 is LGHNA and CDR2 is YNFKEQ. The CDR3 runs to 18 residues.

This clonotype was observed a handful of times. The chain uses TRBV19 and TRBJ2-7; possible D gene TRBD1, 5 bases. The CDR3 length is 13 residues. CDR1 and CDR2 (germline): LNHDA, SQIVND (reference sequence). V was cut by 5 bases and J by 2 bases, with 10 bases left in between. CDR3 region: CASSSGIPYEQYF. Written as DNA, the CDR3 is TGTGCCAGTAGTTCAGGGATCCCCTACGAGCAGTACTTC.

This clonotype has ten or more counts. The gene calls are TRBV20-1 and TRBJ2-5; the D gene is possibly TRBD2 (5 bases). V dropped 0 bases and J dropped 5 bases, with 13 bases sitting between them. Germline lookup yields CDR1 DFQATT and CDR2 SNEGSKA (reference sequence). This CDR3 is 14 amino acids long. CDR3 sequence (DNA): TGCAGTGCTAGAGATGAACGGGATCAGGAGACCCAGTACTTC. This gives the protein CSARDERDQETQYF.

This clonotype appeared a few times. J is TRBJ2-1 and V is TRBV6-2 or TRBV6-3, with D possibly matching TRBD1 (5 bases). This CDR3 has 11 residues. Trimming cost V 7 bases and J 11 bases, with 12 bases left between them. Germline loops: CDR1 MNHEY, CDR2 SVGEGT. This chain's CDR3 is CASTDRPQQFF. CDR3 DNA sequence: TGTGCCAGCACCGACAGACCTCAGCAGTTCTTC.

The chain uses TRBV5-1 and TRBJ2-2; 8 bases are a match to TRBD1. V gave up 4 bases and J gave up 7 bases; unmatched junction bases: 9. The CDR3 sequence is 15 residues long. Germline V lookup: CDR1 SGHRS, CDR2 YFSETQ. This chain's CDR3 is CASSRPGQASGELFF. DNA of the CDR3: TGCGCCAGCAGCCGTCCGGGACAGGCGAGCGGGGAGCTGTTTTTT.

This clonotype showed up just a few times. The CDR3 DNA reads as TGTGCCAGCAGCCAAGCGCGGGTCCATAATTCACCCCTCCACTTT. Amino acids: CASSQARVHNSPLHF. This chain connects TRBV3-1 to TRBJ1-6, with no clear D. V lost 1 base to trimming and J lost 5 bases, with 9 bases between them. The CDR3 covers 15 residues. Germline lookup yields CDR1 LGHDT and CDR2 YNNKEL (reference sequence).

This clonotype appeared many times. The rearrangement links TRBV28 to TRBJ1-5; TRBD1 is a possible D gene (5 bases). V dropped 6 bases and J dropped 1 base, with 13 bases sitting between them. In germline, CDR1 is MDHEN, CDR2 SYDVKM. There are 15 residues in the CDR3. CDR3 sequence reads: CASRNKKGSNQPQHF. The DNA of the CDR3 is TGTGCCAGCAGAAACAAAAAGGGGAGCAATCAGCCCCAGCATTTT.

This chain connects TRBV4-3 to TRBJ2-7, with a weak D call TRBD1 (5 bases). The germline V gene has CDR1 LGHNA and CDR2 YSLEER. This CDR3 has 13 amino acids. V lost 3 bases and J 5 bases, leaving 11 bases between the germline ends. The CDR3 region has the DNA TGCGCCAGCAGCCACCTATTACAGGACGAGCAGTACTTC. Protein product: CASSHLLQDEQYF.

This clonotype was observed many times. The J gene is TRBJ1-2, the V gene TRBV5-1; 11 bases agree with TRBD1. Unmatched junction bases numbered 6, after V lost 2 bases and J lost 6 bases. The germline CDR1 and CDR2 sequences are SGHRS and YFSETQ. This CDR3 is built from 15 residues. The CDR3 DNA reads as TGCGCCAGCAGCTTCTTTGCGGGACAGGGGGATGGCTACACCTTC. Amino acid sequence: CASSFFAGQGDGYTF.

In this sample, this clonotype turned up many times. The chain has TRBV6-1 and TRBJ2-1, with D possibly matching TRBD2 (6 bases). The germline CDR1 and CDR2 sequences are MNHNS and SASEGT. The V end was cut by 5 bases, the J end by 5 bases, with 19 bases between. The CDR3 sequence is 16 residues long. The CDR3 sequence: CASSLGWLARDNEQFF. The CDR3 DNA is TGTGCCAGCAGTCTCGGTTGGCTAGCGAGAGACAATGAGCAGTTCTTC.

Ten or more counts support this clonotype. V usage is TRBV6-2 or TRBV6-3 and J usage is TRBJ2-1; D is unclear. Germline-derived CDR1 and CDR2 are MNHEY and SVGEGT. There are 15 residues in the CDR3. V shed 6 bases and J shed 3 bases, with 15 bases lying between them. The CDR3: CASSQPGWGYNEQFF. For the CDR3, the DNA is TGTGCCAGCAGCCAACCAGGATGGGGCTACAATGAGCAGTTCTTC.

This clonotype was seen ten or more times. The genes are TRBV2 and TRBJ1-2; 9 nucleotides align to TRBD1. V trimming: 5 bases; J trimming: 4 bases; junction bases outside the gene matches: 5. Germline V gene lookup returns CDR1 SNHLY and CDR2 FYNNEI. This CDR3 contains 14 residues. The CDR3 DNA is TGTGCCAGCAGTTCACAGGGGGCTCTCTATGGCTACACCTTC. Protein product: CASSSQGALYGYTF.

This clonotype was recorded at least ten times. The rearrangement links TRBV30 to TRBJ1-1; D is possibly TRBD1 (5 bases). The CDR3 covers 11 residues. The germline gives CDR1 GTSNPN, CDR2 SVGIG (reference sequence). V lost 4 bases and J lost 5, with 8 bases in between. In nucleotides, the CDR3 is TGTGCCTGGACCAGGGAAACTGAAGCTTTCTTT. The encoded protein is CAWTRETEAFF.

CDR3 loop: CAGSPLAGGHNEQFF. The CDR3 nucleotides are TGTGCCGGCTCCCCATTAGCGGGAGGGCACAATGAGCAGTTCTTC. V gene TRBV28 combines with J gene TRBJ2-1; TRBD2 matches at 11 bases. Germline lookup yields CDR1 MDHEN and CDR2 SYDVKM. This CDR3 comprises 15 residues. Trimming at V came to 11 bases and at J to 5 bases, leaving 11 bases not matched to a gene.